The clone carrying this T cell receptor beta chain was observed at least ten times. This sample is part of a study of neurological immune-mediated disorders. V gave up 5 bases and J gave up 2 bases, with 10 bases separating them. Germline lookup yields CDR1 SGHRS and CDR2 YFSETQ. The CDR3 extends over 13 amino acids. TCRdb called the 5' RACE reads again in MiXCR, with one record for every CDR3 protein. The sample has about 52,000 distinct CDR3 sequences; around 4% are singletons. The receptor was isolated from a man aged 55 to 70 with multiple sclerosis. Sequenced material: PBMCs. The chain combines TRBV5-1 with TRBJ2-5, with D unresolved. CDR3 sequence (DNA): TGCGCCAGCAGTACAACCGGGCAAGAGACCCAGTACTTC. The encoded protein is CASSTTGQETQYF.